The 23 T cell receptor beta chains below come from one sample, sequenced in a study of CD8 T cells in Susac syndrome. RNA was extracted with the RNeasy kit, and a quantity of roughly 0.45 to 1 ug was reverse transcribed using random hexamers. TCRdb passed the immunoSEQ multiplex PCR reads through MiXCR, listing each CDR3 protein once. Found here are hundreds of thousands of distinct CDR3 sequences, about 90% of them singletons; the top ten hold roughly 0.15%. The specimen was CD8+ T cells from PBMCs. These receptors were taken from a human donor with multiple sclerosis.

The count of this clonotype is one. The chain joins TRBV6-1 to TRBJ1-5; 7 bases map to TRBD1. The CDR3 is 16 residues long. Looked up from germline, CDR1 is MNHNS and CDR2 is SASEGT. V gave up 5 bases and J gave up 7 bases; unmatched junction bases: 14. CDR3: CASSPATGQYGQPQHF. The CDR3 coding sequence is TGTGCCAGCAGTCCAGCGACGGGACAGTACGGGCAGCCCCAGCATTTT.

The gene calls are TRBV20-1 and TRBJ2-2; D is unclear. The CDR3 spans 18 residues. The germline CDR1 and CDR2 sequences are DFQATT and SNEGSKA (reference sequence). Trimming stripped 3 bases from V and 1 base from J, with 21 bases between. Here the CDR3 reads CSASFGKPARLNTGELFF. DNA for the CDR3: TGCAGTGCTAGCTTCGGCAAGCCAGCGAGATTGAACACCGGGGAGCTGTTTTTT.

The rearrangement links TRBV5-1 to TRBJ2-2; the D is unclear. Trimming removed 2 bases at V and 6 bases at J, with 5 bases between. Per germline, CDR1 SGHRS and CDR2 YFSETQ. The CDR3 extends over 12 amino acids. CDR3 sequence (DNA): TGCGCCAGCAGCTTCTATCCCGGGGAGCTGTTTTTT. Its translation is CASSFYPGELFF.

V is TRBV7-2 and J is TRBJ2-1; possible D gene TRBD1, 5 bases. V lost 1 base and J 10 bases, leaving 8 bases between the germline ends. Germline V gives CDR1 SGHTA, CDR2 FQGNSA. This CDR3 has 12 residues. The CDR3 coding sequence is TGTGCCAGCAGCTTAGAGACAGACGAGCAGTTCTTC. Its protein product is CASSLETDEQFF.

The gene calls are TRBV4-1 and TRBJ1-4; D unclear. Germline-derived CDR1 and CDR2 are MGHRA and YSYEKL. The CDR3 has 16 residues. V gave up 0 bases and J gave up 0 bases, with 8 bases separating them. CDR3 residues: CASSQEPEATNEKLFF. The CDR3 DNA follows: TGCGCCAGCAGCCAAGAGCCAGAGGCAACTAATGAAAAACTGTTTTTT.

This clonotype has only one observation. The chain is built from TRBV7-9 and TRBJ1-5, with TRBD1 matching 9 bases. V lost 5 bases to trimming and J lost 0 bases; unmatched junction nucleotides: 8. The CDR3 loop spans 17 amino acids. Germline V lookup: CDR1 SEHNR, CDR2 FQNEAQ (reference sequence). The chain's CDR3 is CASSAGQGLASNQPQHF. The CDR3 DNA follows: TGTGCCAGCAGCGCCGGACAGGGGCTCGCTAGCAATCAGCCCCAGCATTTT.

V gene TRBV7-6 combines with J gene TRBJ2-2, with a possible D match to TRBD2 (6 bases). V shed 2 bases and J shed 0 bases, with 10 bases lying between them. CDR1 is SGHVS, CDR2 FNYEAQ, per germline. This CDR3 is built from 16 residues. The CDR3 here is CASSLILATNTGELFF. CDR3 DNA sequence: TGTGCCAGCAGCTTAATTCTAGCGACGAACACCGGGGAGCTGTTTTTT.

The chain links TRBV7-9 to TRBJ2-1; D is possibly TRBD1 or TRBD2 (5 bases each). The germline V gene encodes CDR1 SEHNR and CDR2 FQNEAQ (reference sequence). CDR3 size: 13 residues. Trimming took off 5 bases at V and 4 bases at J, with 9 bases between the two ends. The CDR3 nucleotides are TGTGCCAGCAGCGGGGACGTTTACAATGAGCAGTTCTTC. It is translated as CASSGDVYNEQFF.

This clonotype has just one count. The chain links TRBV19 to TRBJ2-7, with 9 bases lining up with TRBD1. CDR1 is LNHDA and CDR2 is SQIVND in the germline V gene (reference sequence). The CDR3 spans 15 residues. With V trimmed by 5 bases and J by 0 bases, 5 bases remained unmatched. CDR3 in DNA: TGTGCCAGTAGTGAGGGGACAGGGCTCTCCTACGAGCAGTACTTC. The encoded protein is CASSEGTGLSYEQYF.

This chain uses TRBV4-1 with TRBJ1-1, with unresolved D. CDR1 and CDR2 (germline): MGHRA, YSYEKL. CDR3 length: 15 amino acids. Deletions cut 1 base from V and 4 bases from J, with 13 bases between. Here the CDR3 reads CASSQGGGGGTEAFF. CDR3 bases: TGCGCCAGCAGCCAAGGTGGCGGAGGTGGCACTGAAGCTTTCTTT.

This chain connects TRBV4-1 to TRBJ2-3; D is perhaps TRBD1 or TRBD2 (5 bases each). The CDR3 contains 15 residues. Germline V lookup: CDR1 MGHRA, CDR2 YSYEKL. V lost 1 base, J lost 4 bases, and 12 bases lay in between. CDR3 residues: CASSQAPGTADTQYF. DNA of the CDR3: TGCGCCAGCAGCCAAGCTCCCGGGACGGCAGATACGCAGTATTTT.

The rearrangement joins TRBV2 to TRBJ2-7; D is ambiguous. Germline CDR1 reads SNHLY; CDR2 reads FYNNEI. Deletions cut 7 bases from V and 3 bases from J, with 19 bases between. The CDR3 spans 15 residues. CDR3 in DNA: TGTGCCAGCACCGTAAAACCACGTGAGGTCTACGAGCAGTACTTC. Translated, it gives CASTVKPREVYEQYF.

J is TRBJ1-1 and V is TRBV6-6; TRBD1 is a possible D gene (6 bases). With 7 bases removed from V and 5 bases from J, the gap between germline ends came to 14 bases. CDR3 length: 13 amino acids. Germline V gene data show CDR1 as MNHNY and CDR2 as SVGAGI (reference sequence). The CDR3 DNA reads TGTGCCAGCACCCAGGGGTATTATACTGAAGCTTTCTTT. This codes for CASTQGYYTEAFF.

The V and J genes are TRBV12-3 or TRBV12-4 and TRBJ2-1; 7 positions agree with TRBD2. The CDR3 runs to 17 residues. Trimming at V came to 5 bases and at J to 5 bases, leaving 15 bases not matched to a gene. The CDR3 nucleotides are TGTGCCAGCAGTCTCTTATTAGGGGAGGGCCTCAACAATGAGCAGTTCTTC. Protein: CASSLLLGEGLNNEQFF.

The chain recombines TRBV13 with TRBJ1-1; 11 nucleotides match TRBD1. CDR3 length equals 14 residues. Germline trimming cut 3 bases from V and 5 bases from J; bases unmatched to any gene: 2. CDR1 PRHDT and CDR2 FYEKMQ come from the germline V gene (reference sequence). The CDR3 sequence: CASSLGQGVTEAFF. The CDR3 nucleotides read TGTGCCAGCAGCTTGGGACAGGGGGTTACTGAAGCTTTCTTT. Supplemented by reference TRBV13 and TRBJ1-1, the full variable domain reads AAGVIQSPRHLIKEKRETATLKCYPIPRHDTVYWYQQGPGQDPQFLISFYEKMQSDKGSIPDRFSAQQFSDYHSELNMSSLELGDSALYFCASSLGQGVTEAFFGQGTRLTVV.

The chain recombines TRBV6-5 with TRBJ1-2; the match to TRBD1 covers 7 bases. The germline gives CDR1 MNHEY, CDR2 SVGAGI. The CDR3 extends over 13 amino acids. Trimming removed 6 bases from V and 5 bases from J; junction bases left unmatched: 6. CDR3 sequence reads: CASRLGQTYGYTF. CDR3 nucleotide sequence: TGTGCCAGCAGATTGGGACAGACATATGGCTACACCTTC.

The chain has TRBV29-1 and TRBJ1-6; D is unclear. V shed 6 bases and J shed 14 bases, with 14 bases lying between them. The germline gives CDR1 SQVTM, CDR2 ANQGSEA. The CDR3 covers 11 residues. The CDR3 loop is CSVIMSGALHF. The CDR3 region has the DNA TGCAGCGTGATTATGTCTGGAGCCCTCCACTTT.

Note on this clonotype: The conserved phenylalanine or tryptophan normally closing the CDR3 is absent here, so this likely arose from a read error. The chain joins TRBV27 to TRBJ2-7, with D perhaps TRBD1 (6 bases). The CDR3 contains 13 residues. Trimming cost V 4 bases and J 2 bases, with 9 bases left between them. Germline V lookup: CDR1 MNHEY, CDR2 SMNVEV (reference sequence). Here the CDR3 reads CASSYRATYEQYL. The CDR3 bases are TGTGCCAGCAGTTACAGGGCGACCTACGAGCAGTACCTC.

CDR3 nucleotides: TGTGCCAGCAGCTTCGGGGGGGGGCCTGATGAGCAGTTCTTC. It encodes CASSFGGGPDEQFF. V usage is TRBV11-3 and J usage is TRBJ2-1; 8 bases align to TRBD2. Germline V gene data show CDR1 as SGHNT and CDR2 as YENEEA. The CDR3 spans 14 residues. V was clipped by 3 bases and J by 8 bases; unmatched bases: 6.

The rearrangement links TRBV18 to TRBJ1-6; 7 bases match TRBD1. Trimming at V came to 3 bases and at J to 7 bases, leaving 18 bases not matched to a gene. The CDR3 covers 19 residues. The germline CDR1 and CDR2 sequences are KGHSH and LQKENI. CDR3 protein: CASSPTAFPGQSANSPLHF. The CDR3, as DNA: TGTGCCAGCTCACCGACTGCATTCCCGGGACAGTCTGCGAATTCACCCCTCCACTTT.

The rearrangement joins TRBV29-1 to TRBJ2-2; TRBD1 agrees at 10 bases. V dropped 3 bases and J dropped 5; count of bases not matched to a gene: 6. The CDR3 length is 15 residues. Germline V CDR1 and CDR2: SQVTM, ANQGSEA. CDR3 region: CSVETGGTSTGELFF. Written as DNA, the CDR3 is TGCAGCGTTGAGACAGGGGGCACATCTACCGGGGAGCTGTTTTTT.

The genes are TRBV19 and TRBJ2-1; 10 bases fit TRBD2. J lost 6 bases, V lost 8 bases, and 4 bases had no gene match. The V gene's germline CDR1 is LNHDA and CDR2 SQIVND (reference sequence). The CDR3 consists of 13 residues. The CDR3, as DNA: TGTGCCAGTGGACTAGCGGCCTTCAATGAGCAGTTCTTC. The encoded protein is CASGLAAFNEQFF.

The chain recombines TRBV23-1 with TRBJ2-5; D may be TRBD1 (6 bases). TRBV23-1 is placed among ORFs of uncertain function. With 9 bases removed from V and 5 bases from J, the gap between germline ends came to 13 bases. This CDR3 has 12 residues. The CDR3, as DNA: TGCGCCAGGGACAGTTGTGATGAGACCCAGTACTTC. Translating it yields CARDSCDETQYF.